The present entry profiles one T cell receptor beta chain with its context. Germline values: CDR1 MNHEY, CDR2 SVGAGI. Trimming took 1 base from V and 5 from J, leaving 11 bases between them. This CDR3 has 14 residues. As handled by the study authors: Counts of nucleated cells, estimated from reference gene primer amplification, were obtained. Assay: immunoSEQ multiplex PCR; the TCRdb copy retains only in-frame clones and omits some. From that table come the V and J calls and clone size; the DNA was used to work out D and trimming. The top ten clones hold about 1.9% of a sample with some 330,000 clones, more than 70% of them seen once. This sample stems from a study of blood T cell repertoires in COVID-19. Study-level information: Donors in Cohort 3 who had recovered were those with two negative PCRs, healthcare professional clearance, or resolution of their symptoms. Acute-phase and convalescent COVID-19 samples originated in the United States, Italy and Spain.

Ages ranged from roughly 18 to 100 years, with residence in 24 US areas. The genes are TRBV6-5 and TRBJ2-5; D possibly corresponds to TRBD2 (5 bases). The sequence was obtained from a man aged 35 to 55 in a cohort exposed to, infected with or recovered from COVID-19 (not recorded which). The sample taken for sequencing was PBMCs or T cells enriched from blood (not recorded which). Written as DNA, the CDR3 is TGTGCCAGCAGTTACTTCGGGGTATCGGAGACCCAGTACTTC. It specifies CASSYFGVSETQYF.